Listed below are T cell receptor beta chains from one sample, sequenced in a study of cytomegalovirus exposure and HLA in healthy donors. Libraries were prepared by immunoSEQ multiplex PCR; TCRdb keeps only in-frame clonotypes and omits some of them. The profile shows about 200,000 clones, 70% to 80% of them singletons. The sequencing sample was made of PBMCs. These receptors all stem from a male donor in good health and CMV-seropositive. Each CDR3 is given without its conserved first and last residue.

J gene	V gene	CDR3 protein
TRBJ2-1	TRBV5-4	ASSRTSENYNEQF
TRBJ1-6	TRBV7-2	ASRLSGQGAIPNNSPLH
TRBJ1-4	TRBV27	ASSLQGRVANEKLF
TRBJ2-3	TRBV29-1	SVEVRWADTQY
TRBJ2-3	TRBV4-3	ASSQDLFTDTQY
TRBJ2-3	TRBV4-3	ASSQDRLAKPTDTQY
TRBJ1-2	TRBV19	ASSLGQGAANYGYT
TRBJ1-4	TRBV7-2	ASSLEGAGEKLF
TRBJ2-1	TRBV6-1	ASSAAPNPNNEQF
TRBJ1-5	TRBV7-2	ASSTSGPQH
TRBJ2-5	TRBV5-1	ASSLGTDEETQY
TRBJ1-2	TRBV18	ASSTTGAYGYT
TRBJ2-3	TRBV7-2	ASSFPGADTQY
TRBJ2-1	TRBV6-4	ASSDDEGGAYNEQF
TRBJ2-5	TRBV7-3	ASSYQGGSGETQY
TRBJ1-6	TRBV7-9	ASSAGYGNSPLH
TRBJ1-4	TRBV4-1	ASSQGQTNEKLF
TRBJ1-2	TRBV9	ASSVGRGGDNGYT
TRBJ1-2	TRBV19	ASRRDRPNYGYT
TRBJ2-7	TRBV7-2	ASSVRRDSYEQY
TRBJ1-3	TRBV7-8	ASSLGAGGSSGNTIY
TRBJ2-3	TRBV10-1	ASSQQICWTDTQY
TRBJ2-3	TRBV27	ASSWVRSGSTDTQY
TRBJ2-7	TRBV7-2	ASSLEYRALSYEQY
TRBJ2-7	TRBV10-3	AMAGTSGVSTYEQY
TRBJ1-3	TRBV27	ASSSLGAYTIY
TRBJ1-6	TRBV4-1	ASSQDRGSPLH
TRBJ2-5	TRBV5-6	ASSVRKGTSGMEWETQY
TRBJ2-1	TRBV7-7	ASSLAPSGRLNSYNEQF
TRBJ2-4	TRBV9	ASSYHVGENIQY
TRBJ1-5	TRBV4-1	ASSPHPEGSQPQH
TRBJ2-3	TRBV6-5	ASSSGGATDTQY
TRBJ2-7	TRBV20-1	SATGLEEQY
TRBJ1-3	TRBV18	ASSPVRGQSIFNTIY
TRBJ1-6	TRBV7-8	ASSPITGGYNSPLH
TRBJ1-3	TRBV4-2	ASSQAGTGPLGRGNTIY
TRBJ2-5	TRBV5-6	ASSSILTGIQETQY
TRBJ2-2	TRBV9	ASSVLAGSTGELF
TRBJ2-7	TRBV5-1	ASSLGQTGEQY
TRBJ1-6	TRBV18	ASSRSLGQNGSPLH
TRBJ2-7	TRBV6-1	ASSEGGRTSYEQY
TRBJ2-1	TRBV7-3	ASAAGLYNEQF
TRBJ2-7	TRBV25-1	ASSEALAGAFPY
TRBJ1-1	TRBV2	ASKRQGVGDTEAF
TRBJ1-5	TRBV5-1	ASSIDSNQPQH
TRBJ1-1	TRBV30	AWSVRRTGAEAF
TRBJ2-7	TRBV28	ASSLATGVSEQY
TRBJ1-2	TRBV20-1	STRSVYGYT
TRBJ1-5	TRBV19	ASSEGTGGNQPQH